These 32 T cell receptor beta chains came from one sample sequenced in a study of cytomegalovirus exposure and HLA in healthy donors. Method: immunoSEQ multiplex PCR; TCRdb's copy keeps in-frame clones and lacks some. The table records some 59,000 clones, approximately 92% of them present only once. The source material was PBMCs. Receptors were obtained from a woman aged 18-29 years in good health and CMV-seronegative.

The genes are TRBV6-1 and TRBJ2-1, with TRBD1 matching over 9 bases. The length of the CDR3 is 16 residues. Trimming removed 4 bases from V and 6 bases from J; junction bases left unmatched: 10. Germline loops: CDR1 MNHNS, CDR2 SASEGT. As DNA, the CDR3 is TGTGCCAGCAGTGGGCACAGGGGGCAAGATGGCAATGAGCAGTTCTTC. Its protein product is CASSGHRGQDGNEQFF.

This chain links TRBV18 with TRBJ1-1, with TRBD1 as a possible D gene (5 bases). This CDR3 spans 18 amino acids. Germline CDR1 is KGHSH and CDR2 is LQKENI. V was pared by 0 bases and J by 1 base, with 18 bases between. The chain's CDR3 is CASSPPIRAGLPNTEAFF. CDR3 in DNA: TGTGCCAGCTCACCACCGATCAGGGCTGGCCTACCGAACACTGAAGCTTTCTTT.

The rearrangement uses TRBV5-1 and TRBJ1-6, with unresolved D. The V and J ends lost 0 bases and 8 bases respectively, with 9 bases between them. CDR1 and CDR2 (germline): SGHRS, YFSETQ. CDR3 size: 14 residues. The CDR3, as DNA: TGCGCCAGCAGCTTGGTATCCCGAGATTCACCCCTCCACTTT. Protein: CASSLVSRDSPLHF.

The V and J genes are TRBV5-6 and TRBJ2-1, with D uncertain. The CDR3 runs to 11 residues. Germline CDR1 SGHDT, CDR2 YYEEEE. The V gene lost 0 bases and the J gene lost 9 bases, with 4 bases spanning the gap. This chain's CDR3 is CASSLALEQFF. CDR3 bases: TGTGCCAGCAGCTTGGCCCTTGAGCAGTTCTTC.

The chain uses TRBV2 and TRBJ1-2; 11 nucleotides line up with TRBD1. Trimming at V came to 5 bases and at J to 7 bases, leaving 12 bases not matched to a gene. The germline gives CDR1 SNHLY, CDR2 FYNNEI. The length of the CDR3 is 16 residues. The DNA of the CDR3 is TGTGCCAGCAGTCAAGGACAGGGGGCCCCTCCGGGTGGCTACACCTTC. Amino acids: CASSQGQGAPPGGYTF.

Turning to this clone: Other DNA sequences from this sample encode an identical CDR3 as well. This rearrangement joins TRBV7-2 to TRBJ2-5; TRBD2 agrees at 8 bases. The CDR3 totals 13 residues. With 6 bases clipped from V and 4 bases from J, the junction kept 4 bases outside the gene matches. Germline V lookup: CDR1 SGHTA, CDR2 FQGNSA. The CDR3 here is CASRYLAGETQYF. The DNA for the CDR3 is TGTGCCAGCAGGTATCTAGCGGGAGAGACCCAGTACTTC.

CDR3 coding DNA: TGTGCCAGCAGCTTGGGGGCGGGAGCCCAAAGGGGGAATGAGCAGTTCTTC. It is translated as CASSLGAGAQRGNEQFF. The genes are TRBV5-4 and TRBJ2-1; D might be TRBD2 (7 bases). The CDR3 runs 17 residues. CDR1 is SGHNT, CDR2 YYREEE, per germline (reference sequence). Trimming cost V 0 bases and J 7 bases, with 20 bases left between them.

The rearrangement uses TRBV4-2 and TRBJ1-4; maybe TRBD1 (5 bases). CDR3 length: 16 amino acids. V was trimmed by 0 bases and J by 8 bases, leaving 16 bases between them. CDR1 and CDR2 (germline): LGHNA, YNFKEQ. CDR3 loop: CASSQDESGVEEKLFF. CDR3 nucleotide sequence: TGTGCCAGCAGCCAAGATGAGTCGGGGGTGGAGGAAAAACTGTTTTTT.

V is TRBV5-1 and J is TRBJ2-3, with D perhaps matching TRBD1 (6 bases). Germline assignment: CDR1 SGHRS and CDR2 YFSETQ. Trimming removed 0 bases at V and 3 bases at J, with 11 bases between. This CDR3 comprises 15 residues. Here the CDR3 DNA reads TGCGCCAGCAGCTTGGACAGGGAGAATACAGATACGCAGTATTTT. It codes for CASSLDRENTDTQYF. Drawing the rest from reference TRBV5-1 and TRBJ2-3, the complete variable domain is KAGVTQTPRYLIKTRGQQVTLSCSPISGHRSVSWYQQTPGQGLQFLFEYFSETQRNKGNFPGRFSGRQFSNSRSEMNVSTLELGDSALYLCASSLDRENTDTQYFGPGTRLTVL.

The J gene is TRBJ2-3, the V gene TRBV7-6, with D perhaps TRBD1 (7 bases). Germline V gene lookup returns CDR1 SGHVS and CDR2 FNYEAQ. The CDR3 consists of 15 residues. V lost 2 bases and J lost 3, with 12 bases in between. The CDR3 bases are TGTGCCAGCAGCTTATTTGCAGGGGGGACAGATACGCAGTATTTT. The encoded protein is CASSLFAGGTDTQYF.

This clone was detected once. The gene calls are TRBV27 and TRBJ1-2, with TRBD1 as a possible D gene (5 bases). The CDR3 totals 14 residues. Germline CDR1 and CDR2: MNHEY and SMNVEV (reference sequence). Trimming removed 4 bases from V and 4 bases from J, with 13 bases in between. The CDR3 spells CASSSLGALYGYTF. Here the CDR3 DNA reads TGTGCCAGCAGTTCCCTAGGGGCCCTCTATGGCTACACCTTC.

This clone came up once. V usage is TRBV7-8 and J usage is TRBJ2-6, with 7 bases aligning to TRBD2. The CDR3 is made up of 17 amino acids. The germline gives CDR1 SGHVS, CDR2 FQNEAQ. V lost 5 bases, J lost 0 bases, and 7 bases stayed unmatched. In nucleotides, the CDR3 is TGTGCCAGCAGCCCTCTGGCGGGAGTCTCTGGGGCCAACGTCCTGACTTTC. Translated: CASSPLAGVSGANVLTF.

V usage is TRBV29-1 and J usage is TRBJ2-5; the D gene is possibly TRBD1 (6 bases). Trimming took 4 bases from V and 4 from J, leaving 13 bases between them. From germline, CDR1 is SQVTM and CDR2 ANQGSEA. CDR3 length equals 13 residues. The CDR3 protein is CSVVRTEGETQYF. The CDR3 nucleotides read TGCAGCGTTGTTCGGACAGAGGGAGAGACCCAGTACTTC.

In the case of this clone: One end of the junction does not line up with germline, which may come from a read error. The J gene is TRBJ1-1, the V gene TRBV7-7, with no clear D. The germline gives CDR1 SSHAT, CDR2 FNYEAQ (reference sequence). The CDR3 is 13 amino acids. Here the CDR3 DNA reads TGTGCTAGCAGCTTATCTAAGAACACTGAAGCTTTCTTT. Translation gives CASSLSKNTEAFF.

The chain combines TRBV28 with TRBJ1-1; possibly TRBD1 for D (6 bases). Germline lookup yields CDR1 MDHEN and CDR2 SYDVKM. This CDR3 is 12 amino acids long. Deletions cut 4 bases from V and 4 bases from J, with 7 bases between. The CDR3 loop reads CASSWDITEAFF. CDR3 nucleotide sequence: TGTGCCAGCAGTTGGGACATCACTGAAGCTTTCTTT.

This clone has just one count. The chain is built from TRBV4-1 and TRBJ2-2; perhaps TRBD1 as D (6 bases). The V end was cut by 4 bases, the J end by 3 bases, with 15 bases between. The CDR3 has 16 residues. CDR1 and CDR2 from the germline V gene are MGHRA and YSYEKL. In nucleotides, the CDR3 is TGCGCCAGCAGCCGACAGGACCTGATGGACACCGGGGAGCTGTTTTTT. Translation: CASSRQDLMDTGELFF.

The V call is TRBV2, the J call TRBJ2-2, with 13 bases that match TRBD2. This CDR3 contains 19 residues. The ends lost 6 bases at V and 8 bases at J; junction bases unmatched: 18. Germline V CDR1 and CDR2: SNHLY, FYNNEI. CDR3: CASRGETSGGKSVSGELFF. The CDR3 nucleotides read TGTGCCAGCAGAGGGGAGACTAGCGGGGGGAAAAGCGTATCTGGGGAGCTGTTTTTT.

This chain links TRBV19 with TRBJ2-5, with TRBD2 as a possible D gene (6 bases). Trimming removed 2 bases at V and 9 bases at J, with 22 bases between. There are 16 residues in the CDR3. CDR1 is LNHDA, CDR2 SQIVND, per germline (reference sequence). The CDR3 nucleotides read TGTGCCAGTAGTATAAGCGCGGGGAACAGGCGTGAGGCCCAGTACTTC. Translated: CASSISAGNRREAQYF. Complete variable domain (other parts from reference TRBV19 and TRBJ2-5): DGGITQSPKYLFRKEGQNVTLSCEQNLNHDAMYWYRQDPGQGLRLIYYSQIVNDFQKGDIAEGYSVSREKKESFPLTVTSAQKNPTAFYLCASSISAGNRREAQYFGPGTRLLVL.

This clone is labeled as medium-sized. The CDR3 DNA reads TGTGCCAGCAGCTTGGTAACAGGGGGCGCGGAGGAGCAGTACTTC. Its protein is CASSLVTGGAEEQYF. The chain has TRBV5-5 and TRBJ2-7, with TRBD1 identical over 9 bases. CDR3 size: 15 residues. The germline V gene encodes CDR1 SGHKS and CDR2 YYEKEE (reference sequence). The V and J ends lost 0 bases and 7 bases, in that order; junction bases with no gene match: 8.

The chain is built from TRBV9 and TRBJ2-7; 10 positions agree with TRBD2. The CDR3 is made up of 15 amino acids. V shed 3 bases and J 2 bases; nucleotides not matched to a gene: 5. From germline, CDR1 is SGDLS and CDR2 YYNGEE. Here the CDR3 DNA reads TGTGCCAGCAGCGCAGGACTAGCGGTTCCCTACGAGCAGTACTTC. Translation gives CASSAGLAVPYEQYF.

The chain employs TRBV29-1 and TRBJ2-2; 11 bases map to TRBD2. The CDR3 contains 18 residues. J gave up 4 bases and V 0 bases, and 10 bases lay outside the gene matches. Germline CDR1 SQVTM, CDR2 ANQGSEA. CDR3 amino acids: CSVEDRDSGGAATGELFF. The CDR3 DNA is TGCAGCGTTGAAGATCGGGATAGCGGGGGGGCGGCCACCGGGGAGCTGTTTTTT.

V is TRBV5-5 and J is TRBJ2-2; 8 nucleotides match TRBD2. With V trimmed by 3 bases and J by 7 bases, 8 bases remained unmatched. The germline gives CDR1 SGHKS, CDR2 YYEKEE (reference sequence). This CDR3 has 15 amino acids. CDR3 sequence (DNA): TGTGCCAGCAGCTCGCCGACTAGCGTTGGCGGGGAGCTGTTTTTT. Protein product: CASSSPTSVGGELFF.

This clone came up a few times. The J gene is TRBJ2-7, the V gene TRBV19; 9 bases align to TRBD1. V gave up 10 bases and J gave up 2 bases; unmatched junction bases: 12. The CDR3 loop spans 15 amino acids. The germline CDR1 and CDR2 sequences are LNHDA and SQIVND (reference sequence). The chain's CDR3 is CATSTGTGHPYEQYF. The CDR3 DNA reads as TGTGCCACATCCACCGGGACAGGGCACCCCTACGAGCAGTACTTC. Full variable domain (outside the CDR3, taken from reference TRBV19 and TRBJ2-7): DGGITQSPKYLFRKEGQNVTLSCEQNLNHDAMYWYRQDPGQGLRLIYYSQIVNDFQKGDIAEGYSVSREKKESFPLTVTSAQKNPTAFYLCATSTGTGHPYEQYFGPGTRLTVT.

V is TRBV7-9 and J is TRBJ1-1, with TRBD1 matching 8 bases. J lost 3 bases, V lost 4 bases, and 4 bases had no gene match. CDR1 and CDR2 from the germline V gene are SEHNR and FQNEAQ (reference sequence). This CDR3 region has 14 residues. The CDR3 is CASSSGGADTEAFF. In DNA form, the CDR3 reads TGTGCCAGCAGCTCAGGGGGCGCGGACACTGAAGCTTTCTTT.

The V gene is TRBV2, the J gene TRBJ2-3, with 8 bases fitting TRBD2. Germline CDR1 SNHLY, CDR2 FYNNEI. The CDR3 loop spans 13 amino acids. J lost 5 bases, V lost 7 bases, and 5 bases had no gene match. The CDR3 DNA follows: TGTGCCAGCATCCAGCTAGCGGGAGATACGCAGTATTTT. It translates to CASIQLAGDTQYF. Filled out from reference TRBV2 and TRBJ2-3, the complete variable domain reads EPEVTQTPSHQVTQMGQEVILRCVPISNHLYFYWYRQILGQKVEFLVSFYNNEISEKSEIFDDQFSVERPDGSNFTLKIRSTKLEDSAMYFCASIQLAGDTQYFGPGTRLTVL.

This clone came up once. The CDR3 protein is CASTDGTAYEQYF. The CDR3, as DNA: TGTGCCAGCACGGACGGGACAGCCTACGAGCAGTACTTC. The rearrangement joins TRBV5-8 to TRBJ2-7; 7 positions agree with TRBD1. V dropped 6 bases and J dropped 2; count of bases not matched to a gene: 5. The CDR3 has 13 amino acids. Germline CDR1 and CDR2: SGHTS and YDEGEE.

This clone was found a few times. The chain carries TRBV5-1 and TRBJ1-2; possibly TRBD1 for D (5 bases). The CDR3 consists of 13 residues. Germline lookup yields CDR1 SGHRS and CDR2 YFSETQ. Between the trimmed V and J ends, which lost 5 bases and 2 bases, there was a span of 10 bases. DNA of the CDR3: TGCGCCAGCAGACCTGACAGCAACTATGGCTACACCTTC. Translation: CASRPDSNYGYTF.

The V call is TRBV4-3, the J call TRBJ1-2; no reliable D call. Germline loops: CDR1 LGHNA, CDR2 YSLEER. The CDR3 is 13 amino acids. The V gene lost 0 bases and the J gene lost 8 bases, with 10 bases spanning the gap. CDR3 in DNA: TGCGCCAGCAGCCAAGATCGTGGGCAAGGCTACACCTTC. Protein product: CASSQDRGQGYTF.

The chain employs TRBV11-2 and TRBJ2-3; 7 positions match TRBD1. Trimming cost V 3 bases and J 2 bases; bases outside gene matches: 5. Germline lookup yields CDR1 SGHAT and CDR2 FQNNGV. The CDR3 is 15 amino acids. As DNA, the CDR3 is TGTGCCAGCAGCTTTGCAGGGGGATACACAGATACGCAGTATTTT. Protein product: CASSFAGGYTDTQYF.

This clone was counted only a few times. This chain joins TRBV4-2 and TRBJ2-3, with TRBD2 matching over 13 bases. J gave up 5 bases and V 0 bases, and 2 bases lay outside the gene matches. CDR3 length: 16 amino acids. Germline CDR1 reads LGHNA; CDR2 reads YNFKEQ. Here the CDR3 reads CASSQELAGGQDTQYF. The CDR3 DNA reads TGTGCCAGCAGCCAAGAACTAGCGGGGGGGCAAGATACGCAGTATTTT.

V is TRBV6-1 and J is TRBJ2-5; 9 bases map to TRBD1. Per germline, CDR1 MNHNS and CDR2 SASEGT. J was trimmed by 5 bases and V by 6 bases; bases with no gene match: 4. The CDR3 consists of 13 residues. DNA for the CDR3: TGTGCCAGCAGCCGCGGGACAGGGGAGACCCAGTACTTC. Amino acids: CASSRGTGETQYF.

Here the CDR3 DNA reads TGTGCCAGCAGCCCGACAGGCGTCCTCTACACCTTC. Protein product: CASSPTGVLYTF. The rearrangement joins TRBV6-1 to TRBJ1-2; TRBD1 might be the D (6 bases). The germline V gene encodes CDR1 MNHNS and CDR2 SASEGT. Between the trimmed V and J ends, which lost 6 bases and 10 bases, there was a span of 15 bases. CDR3 size: 12 residues.